This TCR beta chain was sequenced in a study of CD8 T cells in Susac syndrome. V lost 8 bases to trimming and J lost 0 bases, with 11 bases between them. Germline CDR1 LGHDT, CDR2 YNNKEL (reference sequence). This CDR3 region has 13 residues. Sequencing targeted TCR beta in T cells from blood (CD8+ and CD4+). RNA totalling roughly 0.45 to 1 ug underwent reverse transcription with random hexamers. TCR beta CDR3 was amplified by immunoSEQ covering 54 Vbeta and 13 Jbeta. Via MiXCR, TCRdb re-called the immunoSEQ multiplex PCR reads, giving one row per CDR3 protein. The table lists about 200,000 distinct CDR3 sequences, 90% to 95% of them singletons.

The V and J genes are TRBV3-1 and TRBJ2-7, with a tentative D call TRBD2 (7 bases). Input material: CD4+ T cells from PBMCs. The sequence was obtained from a human donor in good health. The DNA for the CDR3 is TGTGCCAGCGGGAGGGGACACTCCTACGAGCAGTACTTC. It is translated as CASGRGHSYEQYF.